A selection of T cell receptor beta chains follows, all from one sample in a study of blood T cell repertoires in COVID-19. Repertoires were generated with immunoSEQ multiplex PCR, while TCRdb's copy carries only in-frame clones and drops some. The sample lists around 63,000 clones; 80% to 90% were seen once. Sample: peripheral blood. The source is an elderly woman with active COVID-19. The CDR3 runs from the conserved cysteine through the conserved F or W. The order of the fields is V gene, J gene, D gene, clone size, CDR3 DNA, CDR3 protein. The D gene is left open where the match is weak. Size tells how often a clone was seen (once, few, many) or the class of an expanded clone, and some rows leave it out.

V: TRBV24-1
J: TRBJ1-5
D: .
size: .
DNA: TGTGCCACCGCAGAGGCGGGGTATCGCCAGCCCCAGCATTTT
CDR3: CATAEAGYRQPQHF

V: TRBV29-1
J: TRBJ2-3
D: TRBD2
size: .
DNA: TGCAGCGTTGCCGGGACTAGCGGGGGAACATCGACAGATACGCAGTATTTT
CDR3: CSVAGTSGGTSTDTQYF

V: TRBV28
J: TRBJ1-5
D: TRBD1
size: .
DNA: TGTGCCAGCAGGCGGCAGGGGGCCCCCCGGACCCAGCATTTT
CDR3: CASRRQGAPRTQHF

V: TRBV28
J: TRBJ1-1
D: TRBD1
size: .
DNA: TGTGCCAGCAGTTCCAGGGACAGCCTGGCCACTGAAGCTTTCTTT
CDR3: CASSSRDSLATEAFF

V: TRBV5-4
J: TRBJ2-3
D: .
size: .
DNA: TGTGCCAGCAGCTTGAGGCAGCCGGGTGGGGATACGCAGTATTTT
CDR3: CASSLRQPGGDTQYF

V: TRBV2
J: TRBJ2-1
D: TRBD2
size: once
DNA: TGTGCCAGCAGTGAACTAGCGGGGGGGCCCTCCTACAATGAGCAGTTCTTC
CDR3: CASSELAGGPSYNEQFF

V: TRBV5-4
J: TRBJ2-2
D: .
size: .
DNA: TGTGCCAGCAGCTTTCTCCCCGGGGAGCTGTTTTTT
CDR3: CASSFLPGELFF

V: TRBV27
J: TRBJ2-7
D: TRBD2
size: once
DNA: TGTGCCAGCAGTAGAAGGACAGATCCCGGGACTAGCGGGGGGGTTACCACCTACGAGCAGTACTTC
CDR3: CASSRRTDPGTSGGVTTYEQYF

V: TRBV18
J: TRBJ1-4
D: .
size: once
DNA: TGTGCCAGCTCACCACCGAAGGGGAACGCCGAGGAAAAACTGTTTTTT
CDR3: CASSPPKGNAEEKLFF

V: TRBV9
J: TRBJ2-2
D: .
size: .
DNA: TGTGCCAGCAGCGTATACGAGGGAGGAACCGGGGAGCTGTTTTTT
CDR3: CASSVYEGGTGELFF

V: TRBV3-1/TRBV3-2
J: TRBJ2-1
D: TRBD2
size: .
DNA: TGTGCCAGCAGCCGAGCTAGCGGGACATACAATGAGCAGTTCTTC
CDR3: CASSRASGTYNEQFF

V: TRBV9
J: TRBJ2-1
D: TRBD1
size: .
DNA: TGTGCCAGCAGCGTAGAGGGCAGGGGGTCCTACAATGAGCAGTTCTTC
CDR3: CASSVEGRGSYNEQFF

V: TRBV5-4
J: TRBJ2-5
D: TRBD2
size: .
DNA: TGTGCCAGCAGCTTGGGGACTAGCGGGGGAGAGACCCAGTACTTC
CDR3: CASSLGTSGGETQYF

V: TRBV19
J: TRBJ1-5
D: .
size: .
DNA: TGTGCCAGTAGTATCCAGGGTTACGGCAATCAGCCCCAGCATTTT
CDR3: CASSIQGYGNQPQHF

V: TRBV9
J: TRBJ2-7
D: TRBD2
size: .
DNA: TGTGCCAGCAGCCTCCGGGGGGGCGGCGACGAGCAGTACTTC
CDR3: CASSLRGGGDEQYF

V: TRBV9
J: TRBJ2-5
D: TRBD2
size: .
DNA: TGTGCCAGCAGCGTAGGATTAAGGACTAGCGGGTCCCAAGAGACCCAGTACTTC
CDR3: CASSVGLRTSGSQETQYF

V: TRBV5-1
J: TRBJ2-1
D: .
size: many
DNA: TGCGCCAGCCGACTTGGGGCGTCCCTATACAATGAGCAGTTCTTC
CDR3: CASRLGASLYNEQFF

V: TRBV4-3
J: TRBJ1-5
D: TRBD1
size: few
DNA: TGCGCCAGCAGCCAAGAACAGGGGGCTGGGCAGCCCCAGCATTTT
CDR3: CASSQEQGAGQPQHF

V: TRBV18
J: TRBJ1-4
D: .
size: .
DNA: TGTGCCAGCTCACCAAGGTCGGGGTCACGAGAAAAACTGTTTTTT
CDR3: CASSPRSGSREKLFF

V: TRBV5-5
J: TRBJ1-2
D: .
size: .
DNA: TGTGCCAGCAGCCCAACCGGACAACGCTATGGCTACACCTTC
CDR3: CASSPTGQRYGYTF

V: TRBV2
J: TRBJ1-5
D: TRBD1
size: .
DNA: TGTGCCAGCAGCCGGGACAGAAATCAGCCCCAGCATTTT
CDR3: CASSRDRNQPQHF

V: TRBV2
J: TRBJ2-1
D: .
size: .
DNA: TGTGCCAGCAGTGAATCTAGCCCGTACAATGAGCAGTTCTTC
CDR3: CASSESSPYNEQFF

V: TRBV5-5
J: TRBJ2-3
D: TRBD1
size: .
DNA: TGTGCCAGCAGCTGGGATGAGACAGGGCCCACAGATACGCAGTATTTT
CDR3: CASSWDETGPTDTQYF

V: TRBV2
J: TRBJ2-5
D: .
size: .
DNA: TGTGCCAGCAGTGCATCACAAGAGACCCAGTACTTC
CDR3: CASSASQETQYF

V: TRBV20-1
J: TRBJ1-5
D: .
size: .
DNA: TGCAGTGCTAGACTAAGGGGGCCCCAGCATTTT
CDR3: CSARLRGPQHF

V: TRBV18
J: TRBJ2-7
D: TRBD1
size: .
DNA: TGTGCCAGCTCAAAGGTTCCGGGACAGCCTGCCTACGAGCAGTACTTC
CDR3: CASSKVPGQPAYEQYF

V: TRBV7-2
J: TRBJ2-2
D: TRBD2
size: .
DNA: TGTGCCAGCAGCTTAAAACTAGCGGGGGGTCTGTCCGGGGAGCTGTTTTTT
CDR3: CASSLKLAGGLSGELFF

V: TRBV6-6
J: TRBJ2-1
D: TRBD2
size: .
DNA: TGTGCCAGCAGTGCCCCCGGGGGGGGCTACAATGAGCAGTTCTTC
CDR3: CASSAPGGGYNEQFF

V: TRBV11-2
J: TRBJ2-7
D: TRBD1
size: .
DNA: TGTGCCAGCAGCGACAGGGGTTTGATCTACGAGCAGTACTTC
CDR3: CASSDRGLIYEQYF

V: TRBV19
J: TRBJ1-3
D: TRBD1
size: .
DNA: TGTGCCAGTACCACGACAGGGGCCGGAAACACCATATATTTT
CDR3: CASTTTGAGNTIYF

V: TRBV15
J: TRBJ1-5
D: TRBD1
size: once
DNA: TGTGCCACCAGCAGACCGGGACAGGGGTTCACTCAGCCCCAGCATTTT
CDR3: CATSRPGQGFTQPQHF

V: TRBV6-2/TRBV6-3
J: TRBJ1-5
D: .
size: .
DNA: TGTGCCAGCAGCTCAAGACAGAGCTTTCAGCCCCAGCATTTT
CDR3: CASSSRQSFQPQHF

V: TRBV7-2
J: TRBJ2-1
D: .
size: .
DNA: TGTGCCAGCAGCTCCCAGGGTATCGGCGATGAGCAGTTCTTC
CDR3: CASSSQGIGDEQFF

V: TRBV7-9
J: TRBJ2-1
D: .
size: .
DNA: TGTGCCAGCATCCCCCCCACCTACAATGAGCAGTTCTTC
CDR3: CASIPPTYNEQFF

V: TRBV6-5
J: TRBJ1-1
D: TRBD1
size: once
DNA: TGTGCCAGCACCTTGGGACAGGGGCTCACTGAAGCTTTCTTT
CDR3: CASTLGQGLTEAFF

V: TRBV2
J: TRBJ2-5
D: TRBD2
size: .
DNA: TGTGCCAGCAGTGAAAACCCGGGACTAGCGGGAGAGACCCAGTACTTC
CDR3: CASSENPGLAGETQYF

V: TRBV11-3
J: TRBJ2-5
D: TRBD2
size: .
DNA: TGTGCCAGCAGCGTTGGGAGCGGGGGGTTTGAGACCCAGTACTTC
CDR3: CASSVGSGGFETQYF

V: TRBV12-3/TRBV12-4
J: TRBJ2-1
D: .
size: .
DNA: TGTGCCAGCAGCCTCTACAATGAGCAGTTCTTC
CDR3: CASSLYNEQFF

V: TRBV2
J: TRBJ1-3
D: .
size: few
DNA: TGTGCCAGCAGTGCTACGAGGTATTCTGGAAACACCATATATTTT
CDR3: CASSATRYSGNTIYF

V: TRBV10-3
J: TRBJ1-3
D: TRBD1
size: once
DNA: TGTGCCATCAGTGACTCCCGACAGGGTGACACCATATATTTT
CDR3: CAISDSRQGDTIYF

V: TRBV2
J: TRBJ2-7
D: .
size: .
DNA: TGTGCCAGCAGGATAATGACAGGCAGCACCTACGAGCAGTACTTC
CDR3: CASRIMTGSTYEQYF

V: TRBV19
J: TRBJ2-7
D: .
size: few
DNA: TGTGCCAGTAGTATTCAGGCTAGCGTAGATTCCTACGAGCAGTACTTC
CDR3: CASSIQASVDSYEQYF

V: TRBV7-2
J: TRBJ1-2
D: TRBD1
size: .
DNA: TGTGCCAGCAGCCGTACAGGGGGGAATGGCTACACCTTC
CDR3: CASSRTGGNGYTF

V: TRBV7-9
J: TRBJ1-4
D: .
size: .
DNA: TGTGCCAGCAGCTTAGGGAGGGGTGAAAAACTGTTTTTT
CDR3: CASSLGRGEKLFF

V: TRBV7-3
J: TRBJ2-2
D: TRBD2
size: .
DNA: TGTGCCAGCAGCCCGGGACTAGCTTCCGGGGAGCTGTTTTTT
CDR3: CASSPGLASGELFF

V: TRBV7-9
J: TRBJ1-1
D: .
size: .
DNA: TGTGCCAGCAGCTTAGACGGGGGCACTGAAGCTTTCTTT
CDR3: CASSLDGGTEAFF

V: TRBV28
J: TRBJ2-7
D: TRBD1
size: .
DNA: TGTGCCAGCAGTTTGGCCGGGACAGGGGCCTACGAGCAGTACTTC
CDR3: CASSLAGTGAYEQYF

V: TRBV5-1
J: TRBJ1-1
D: TRBD1
size: .
DNA: TGCGCCAGCAGAAGATTAGGGGGCGCGGACACTGAAGCTTTCTTT
CDR3: CASRRLGGADTEAFF

V: TRBV27
J: TRBJ2-7
D: .
size: few
DNA: TGTGCCAGCAGTTCCTGGACGGGCAGGGGGGTTGGCTACGAGCAGTACTTC
CDR3: CASSSWTGRGVGYEQYF

V: TRBV5-6
J: TRBJ2-6
D: TRBD2
size: .
DNA: TGTGCCAGCAGCTTGGTGGCTAGCGGGGACTCTGGGGCCAACGTCCTGACTTTC
CDR3: CASSLVASGDSGANVLTF

V: TRBV6-2/TRBV6-3
J: TRBJ1-5
D: .
size: .
DNA: TGTGCCAGCAGTTCACAGGGTTTCCGACAGCCCCAGCATTTT
CDR3: CASSSQGFRQPQHF

V: TRBV7-2
J: TRBJ1-2
D: .
size: .
DNA: TGTGCCAGCACCCCAGCGGGTGGATGGGATGGCTACACCTTC
CDR3: CASTPAGGWDGYTF

V: TRBV4-1
J: TRBJ2-5
D: .
size: .
DNA: TGCGCCAGCAGCCAAGACCCGAGGCAGACCCAGTACTTC
CDR3: CASSQDPRQTQYF

V: TRBV5-4
J: TRBJ2-3
D: TRBD2
size: .
DNA: TGTGCCAGCAGCTTGGACGCGGGGGGCGGAACAGATACGCAGTATTTT
CDR3: CASSLDAGGGTDTQYF